The rows below give T cell receptor beta chains drawn from one sample of a study of T cell responses to AZD1222 COVID-19 vaccine. Clones were sequenced by immunoSEQ multiplex PCR, and TCRdb holds only the in-frame ones, with some missing. Seen here are around 140,000 clones, around 90% observed once, and the top ten hold over 1.5%. The sequenced sample was peripheral blood, obtained on day 0 of AZD1222 vaccination. Receptors originate from an adult in good health. Both conserved end residues are part of each CDR3. The D gene is left open where the match is weak. Size values are once, few and many counts, or a class for expanded clones, and some rows have none.

d_call: TRBD1; clone_size: -; v_call: TRBV6-5; j_call: TRBJ1-1; cdr3_nt: TGTGCCACCCGGACAGGGTTAAACACTGAAGCTTTCTTT; cdr3_aa: CATRTGLNTEAFF
d_call: -; clone_size: once; v_call: TRBV6-5; j_call: TRBJ2-7; cdr3_nt: TGTGCCACCTCAGGGGGGGTGGGCGAGCAGTACTTC; cdr3_aa: CATSGGVGEQYF
d_call: TRBD2; clone_size: -; v_call: TRBV5-1; j_call: TRBJ2-1; cdr3_nt: TGCGCCAGCAGCGTCGCTGGGACTAGCGGGGACAATGAGCAGTTCTTC; cdr3_aa: CASSVAGTSGDNEQFF
d_call: TRBD1; clone_size: -; v_call: TRBV7-2; j_call: TRBJ2-3; cdr3_nt: TGTGCCAGCAGCTTAATATGGGACAGCCATGGCACAGATACGCAGTATTTT; cdr3_aa: CASSLIWDSHGTDTQYF
d_call: -; clone_size: -; v_call: TRBV5-5; j_call: TRBJ1-6; cdr3_nt: TGTGCCAGCAGCTTGAGGTATTCACCCCTCCACTTT; cdr3_aa: CASSLRYSPLHF
d_call: -; clone_size: -; v_call: TRBV9; j_call: TRBJ2-7; cdr3_nt: TGTGCCAGCAGCGTAGCTACGGGGGTGCCAACCTACGAGCAGTACTTC; cdr3_aa: CASSVATGVPTYEQYF
d_call: -; clone_size: -; v_call: TRBV19; j_call: TRBJ2-1; cdr3_nt: TGTGCCAGTAGTATCGGGAACCTATTAAGTGAGCAGTTCTTC; cdr3_aa: CASSIGNLLSEQFF
d_call: -; clone_size: -; v_call: TRBV5-4; j_call: TRBJ2-2; cdr3_nt: TGTGCCAGCAGCCCCGTCATAACGGGGTATCCCGGGGAGCTGTTTTTT; cdr3_aa: CASSPVITGYPGELFF
d_call: -; clone_size: -; v_call: TRBV4-1; j_call: TRBJ1-2; cdr3_nt: TGCGCCAGCAGCCAAGGAGGCCTAGTCTATGGCTACACCTTC; cdr3_aa: CASSQGGLVYGYTF
d_call: TRBD2; clone_size: -; v_call: TRBV4-1; j_call: TRBJ2-5; cdr3_nt: TGCGCCAGCAGCCATTCCCAAGCTAGCGGGAGGACCCAGTACTTC; cdr3_aa: CASSHSQASGRTQYF
d_call: -; clone_size: -; v_call: TRBV4-1; j_call: TRBJ2-2; cdr3_nt: TGCGCCAGCAGCTTTCTTCCGAGGGATACCGGGGAGCTGTTTTTT; cdr3_aa: CASSFLPRDTGELFF
d_call: TRBD1; clone_size: -; v_call: TRBV28; j_call: TRBJ2-7; cdr3_nt: TGTGCCAGCAGCTACACTGGGACAGGCTACGAGCAGTACTTC; cdr3_aa: CASSYTGTGYEQYF
d_call: -; clone_size: -; v_call: TRBV9; j_call: TRBJ1-2; cdr3_nt: TGTGCCAGCAGCGTAGGACAAGCGTCGGATGGTGGCTACACCTTC; cdr3_aa: CASSVGQASDGGYTF
d_call: -; clone_size: -; v_call: TRBV6-1; j_call: TRBJ2-7; cdr3_nt: TGTGCCAGCAGTGAAATTAGGGAAGTGCAGTACTTC; cdr3_aa: CASSEIREVQYF
d_call: TRBD2; clone_size: -; v_call: TRBV9; j_call: TRBJ2-1; cdr3_nt: TGTGCCAGCAGCGTAGGGTTAGCGGGAGGCTACAATGAGCAGTTCTTC; cdr3_aa: CASSVGLAGGYNEQFF
d_call: -; clone_size: -; v_call: TRBV27; j_call: TRBJ1-1; cdr3_nt: TGTGCCAGCAGTTTCCGGAGGGGCGAGGATCATCGCACTGAAGCTTTCTTT; cdr3_aa: CASSFRRGEDHRTEAFF
d_call: -; clone_size: -; v_call: TRBV5-4; j_call: TRBJ1-2; cdr3_nt: TGTGCCAGCAGCCAACAGGGACGGTCTAACTATGGCTACACCTTC; cdr3_aa: CASSQQGRSNYGYTF
d_call: TRBD1; clone_size: -; v_call: TRBV6-5; j_call: TRBJ1-6; cdr3_nt: TGTGCCAGCAGGGGGGGGGACAGGGTCGGATCACCCCTCCACTTT; cdr3_aa: CASRGGDRVGSPLHF
d_call: -; clone_size: -; v_call: TRBV20-1; j_call: TRBJ1-2; cdr3_nt: TGCAGTGCTAGTTTCGGGACCCCCGGCCGAGATGGCTACACCTTC; cdr3_aa: CSASFGTPGRDGYTF
d_call: TRBD2; clone_size: once; v_call: TRBV15; j_call: TRBJ2-1; cdr3_nt: TGTGCCACCAGCAGGCGGGGACTAGCGGGAGGATCAAGGGTCCCGTTCTTC; cdr3_aa: CATSRRGLAGGSRVPFF
d_call: TRBD2; clone_size: -; v_call: TRBV4-1; j_call: TRBJ2-3; cdr3_nt: TGCGCCAGCAGCCAAGAGAAGCGGCTTCTAGCGGCCCTTACAGATACGCAGTATTTT; cdr3_aa: CASSQEKRLLAALTDTQYF
d_call: TRBD1; clone_size: -; v_call: TRBV24-1; j_call: TRBJ1-3; cdr3_nt: TGTGCCACCAGCGAACGGACAGGGGAGGGGATCATCTCTGGAAACACCATATATTTT; cdr3_aa: CATSERTGEGIISGNTIYF
d_call: -; clone_size: -; v_call: TRBV5-1; j_call: TRBJ1-2; cdr3_nt: TGCGCCAGCAGCTTGGCCCCAGGGCCGAACTATGGCTACACCTTC; cdr3_aa: CASSLAPGPNYGYTF
d_call: -; clone_size: -; v_call: TRBV27; j_call: TRBJ1-4; cdr3_nt: TGTGCCAGCAGTTTACGGGGGAGGGGAAAACTGTTTTTT; cdr3_aa: CASSLRGRGKLFF
d_call: -; clone_size: once; v_call: TRBV7-3; j_call: TRBJ2-2; cdr3_nt: TGTGCCAGCAGCCCGGGGACACCCAACACCGGGGAGCTGTTTTTT; cdr3_aa: CASSPGTPNTGELFF
d_call: -; clone_size: -; v_call: TRBV28; j_call: TRBJ1-5; cdr3_nt: TGTGCCAGCAGTCTCTCCCGCCGGGCCAGTTGGAATCAGCCCCAGCATTTT; cdr3_aa: CASSLSRRASWNQPQHF
d_call: TRBD2; clone_size: -; v_call: TRBV27; j_call: TRBJ2-6; cdr3_nt: TGTGCCAGCAGGACTAGCGGGGGACTCTCTGGGGCCAACGTCCTGACTTTC; cdr3_aa: CASRTSGGLSGANVLTF
d_call: -; clone_size: -; v_call: TRBV7-3; j_call: TRBJ2-1; cdr3_nt: TGTGCCAGCAGCCCCCACCCGGACACCCTCTCCTACAATGAGCAGTTCTTC; cdr3_aa: CASSPHPDTLSYNEQFF
d_call: TRBD1; clone_size: -; v_call: TRBV9; j_call: TRBJ1-2; cdr3_nt: TGTGCCAGCAGCCCGACAGGGGCGGGGGGCTATGGCTACACCTTC; cdr3_aa: CASSPTGAGGYGYTF
d_call: -; clone_size: -; v_call: TRBV9; j_call: TRBJ2-6; cdr3_nt: TGTGCCAGCAGCCCGGAAACTGGGGCCAACGTCCTGACTTTC; cdr3_aa: CASSPETGANVLTF
d_call: -; clone_size: -; v_call: TRBV2; j_call: TRBJ2-7; cdr3_nt: TGTGCCAGCAGTGAAGTCGAGGCTGTCTCCTACGAGCAGTACTTC; cdr3_aa: CASSEVEAVSYEQYF